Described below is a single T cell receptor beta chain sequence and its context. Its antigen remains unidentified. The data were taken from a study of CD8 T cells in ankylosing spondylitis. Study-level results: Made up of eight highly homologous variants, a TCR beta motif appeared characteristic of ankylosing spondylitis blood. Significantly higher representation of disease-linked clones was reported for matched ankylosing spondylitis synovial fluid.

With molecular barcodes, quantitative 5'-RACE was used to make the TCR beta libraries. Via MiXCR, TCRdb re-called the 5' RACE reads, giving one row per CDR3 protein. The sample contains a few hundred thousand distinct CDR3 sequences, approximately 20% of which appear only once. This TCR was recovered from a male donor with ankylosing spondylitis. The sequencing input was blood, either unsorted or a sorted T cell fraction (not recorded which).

This CDR3 reads CASSHDSGSGANVLTF. As DNA, the CDR3 is TGTGCCAGCAGCCACGACTCGGGCTCTGGGGCCAACGTCCTGACTTTC. The genes are TRBV7-8 and TRBJ2-6, with unresolved D. The germline V gene encodes CDR1 SGHVS and CDR2 FQNEAQ. Trimming shortened V by 5 bases and J by 0 bases, and 11 bases separated the two germline ends. CDR3 size: 16 residues.